The table lists the clone carrying this T cell receptor beta chain with many counts. The germline CDR1 and CDR2 sequences are MNHEY and SVGEGT. Trimming cost V 0 bases and J 7 bases, with 6 bases left between them. The CDR3 is made up of 12 amino acids. The sample is drawn from a study of metastatic and nonmetastatic thyroid tumors. No treatment had been given to any patient before thyroid surgery. TCRdb re-analyzed the PCR reads through MiXCR. The sample records 20,000 or so clones, 22% being singletons. The receptor's source is a female donor with papillary thyroid cancer or a benign thyroid nodule (not recorded which). Some clones in this sample may be carry-over from other donors' samples. Sequenced sample: tumor tissue. The chain uses TRBV6-2 or TRBV6-3 and TRBJ1-1; D is ambiguous. The CDR3 loop is CASSYSRVEAFF. CDR3 nucleotide sequence: TGTGCCAGCAGTTACTCGAGGGTTGAAGCTTTCTTT.